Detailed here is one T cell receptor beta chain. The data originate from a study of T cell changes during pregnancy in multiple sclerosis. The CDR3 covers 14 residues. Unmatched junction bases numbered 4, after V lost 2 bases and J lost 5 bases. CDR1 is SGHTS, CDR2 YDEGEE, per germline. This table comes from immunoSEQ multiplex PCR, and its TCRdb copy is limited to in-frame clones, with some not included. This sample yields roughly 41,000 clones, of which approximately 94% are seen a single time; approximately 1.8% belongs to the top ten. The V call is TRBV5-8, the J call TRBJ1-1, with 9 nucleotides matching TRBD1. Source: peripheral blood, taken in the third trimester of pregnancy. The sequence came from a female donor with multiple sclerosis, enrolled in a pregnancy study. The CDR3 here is CASSLPGTGTEAFF. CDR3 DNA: TGTGCCAGCAGCTTACCCGGGACAGGGACTGAAGCTTTCTTT. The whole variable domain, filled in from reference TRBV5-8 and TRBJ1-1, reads EAGVTQSPTHLIKTRGQQATLRCSPISGHTSVYWYQQALGLGLQFLLWYDEGEERNRGNFPPRFSGRQFPNYSSELNVNALELEDSALYLCASSLPGTGTEAFFGQGTRLTVV.